This T cell receptor beta chain was found in a study of T cell repertoires in cytomegalovirus infection. The CDR3 totals 12 residues. Germline-derived CDR1 and CDR2 are MNHNY and SVGAGI (reference sequence). V gave up 4 bases and J gave up 8 bases, with 9 bases separating them. This clonotype turned up a few times. The target antigen is unknown. TCRdb used MiXCR to reprocess the reads, holding one entry per CDR3 protein. This sample has hundreds of thousands of distinct CDR3 sequences, with under 55% found just once. Overall study findings and caveats: Dominating the ex vivo response were HLA-C-restricted CMV-specific TCR beta clonotypes.

Source: cultured PBMCs, taken from culture after CMV antigen stimulation. The J gene is TRBJ1-5, the V gene TRBV6-6; D is undetermined. The TCR sequence derives from a human donor in good health (CMV status not recorded). Some clones in this sample may be carry-over from other donors' samples. CDR3 DNA: TGTGCCAGCAGTTCGAACCTCGAGCCCCAGCATTTT. Amino acids: CASSSNLEPQHF.